This entry is about one T cell receptor beta chain. Its matching antigen is unknown. The sample originates from a study of shared clonotypes between healthy human individuals. Study conclusions and caveats: Read depth was anticipated to influence clonotype sharing among donors. Relative to their counterparts shared across all four donors, non-shared clonotypes exhibited diminished generation probabilities.

CDR1 and CDR2 from the germline V gene are MNHNS and SASEGT. This CDR3 has 16 residues. The ends were cut back, 2 bases at V and 4 bases at J, with 15 bases in the middle. The donors, healthy adults who were HIV-negative, had experienced no recent acute infections or vaccinations. Researchers ran the assay at a deep level. Method: immunoSEQ multiplex PCR; TCRdb's copy keeps in-frame clones and lacks some. Altogether about 2.5 million clones are present, 85% to 95% being singletons, with the ten largest covering about 0.41%. Sequenced: naive CD4+ T cells from PBMCs. Subset meaning: CD45RA+ positively selected. The clonotype comes from a man younger than 35 in good health. Some clones in this sample may be carry-over from other donors' samples. The chain employs TRBV6-1 and TRBJ1-3; D is unclear. The CDR3 DNA reads TGTGCCAGCAGTGAATCTGTTTCAGTTTGGGGAAACACCATATATTTT. It codes for CASSESVSVWGNTIYF.